These 8 T cell receptor beta chains were sequenced from one sample in a study of blood T cells in healthy people across ages. Then a second PCR, running roughly 7 to 11 cycles, was carried out with a sample-barcoded 5' primer and a J-beta primer mix. TCRdb passed the 5' RACE reads through MiXCR, listing each CDR3 protein once. The sample shows almost 300,000 distinct CDR3 sequences, around 30% of them seen only once. Sequenced material: blood. These receptors were collected from a woman in her 70s in good health.

This clonotype has more than one count but fewer than ten. The chain employs TRBV20-1 and TRBJ1-6; maybe TRBD1 (5 bases). CDR3 length: 13 residues. Trimming took 6 bases from V and 8 from J, leaving 14 bases between them. Germline CDR1 DFQATT, CDR2 SNEGSKA (reference sequence). In DNA, the CDR3 is TGCAGTGCCCCTATCGGGGGGGATTCACCCCTCCACTTT. Translation: CSAPIGGDSPLHF.

The DNA of the CDR3 is TGTGCCAGCAGCTCCCTATCCGGGCAGTACTTC. Translation gives CASSSLSGQYF. The chain carries TRBV11-2 and TRBJ2-7, with D uncertain. Trimming pared 4 bases from V and 9 bases from J, leaving 10 bases between. The CDR3 is made up of 11 amino acids. The germline V gene encodes CDR1 SGHAT and CDR2 FQNNGV.

This clonotype was counted a single time. The V call is TRBV5-1, the J call TRBJ2-5; either TRBD1 or TRBD2 may fit D (5 bases each). Germline V gene lookup returns CDR1 SGHRS and CDR2 YFSETQ. The CDR3 length is 14 residues. Deletions cut 3 bases from V and 4 bases from J, with 13 bases between. In DNA form, the CDR3 reads TGCGCCAGCAGCTCGGAGGCGAGGGGAGAGACCCAGTACTTC. It codes for CASSSEARGETQYF.

The V gene is TRBV20-1, the J gene TRBJ2-7, with a tentative D call TRBD2 (5 bases). Between the trimmed V and J ends, which lost 0 bases and 1 base, there was a span of 13 bases. This CDR3 region has 15 residues. Germline CDR1 and CDR2: DFQATT and SNEGSKA (reference sequence). DNA of the CDR3: TGCAGTGCTAGAGATCGGCAGCGAGGGTCCTACGAGCAGTACTTC. Translating it yields CSARDRQRGSYEQYF.

The rearrangement links TRBV6-2 or TRBV6-3 to TRBJ2-7, with 7 bases matching TRBD1. The CDR3 runs 14 residues. The germline CDR1 and CDR2 sequences are MNHEY and SVGEGT. V shed 6 bases, J shed 1 base, and the junction held 6 bases outside the gene matches. DNA for the CDR3: TGTGCCAGCAGACCGACAGGGCGTTCCTACGAGCAGTACTTC. Translating gives CASRPTGRSYEQYF.

V gene TRBV20-1 combines with J gene TRBJ1-1; weak D call: TRBD1 (5 bases). CDR3 length equals 15 residues. Germline values: CDR1 DFQATT, CDR2 SNEGSKA (reference sequence). Trimming removed 3 bases at V and 1 base at J, with 15 bases between. This CDR3 is CSASPGGSGNTEAFF. The CDR3 nucleotides read TGCAGTGCTAGTCCGGGGGGGTCTGGGAACACTGAAGCTTTCTTT.

This clonotype was seen a handful of times. As DNA, the CDR3 is TGCGCCAGCAGCTTCTTGGGCCCCACGTCCGGAAACACCATATATTTT. This gives the protein CASSFLGPTSGNTIYF. This chain connects TRBV5-1 to TRBJ1-3; D is unclear. Per the germline V gene, CDR1 is SGHRS and CDR2 is YFSETQ. The CDR3 extends over 16 amino acids. Trimming removed 2 bases from V and 4 bases from J, with 16 bases in between.

The chain uses TRBV29-1 and TRBJ2-5; perhaps TRBD1 as D (6 bases). With 5 bases removed from V and 1 base from J, the gap between germline ends came to 11 bases. The CDR3 is made up of 13 amino acids. The germline gives CDR1 SQVTM, CDR2 ANQGSEA. The CDR3 spells CSVLRGTQETQYF. CDR3 nucleotide sequence: TGCAGCGTTTTAAGGGGGACCCAAGAGACCCAGTACTTC. The variable domain in full, completed from reference TRBV29-1 and TRBJ2-5, reads SAVISQKPSRDICQRGTSLTIQCQVDSQVTMMFWYRQQPGQSLTLIATANQGSEATYESGFVIDKFPISRPNLTFSTLTVSNMSPEDSSIYLCSVLRGTQETQYFGPGTRLLVL.